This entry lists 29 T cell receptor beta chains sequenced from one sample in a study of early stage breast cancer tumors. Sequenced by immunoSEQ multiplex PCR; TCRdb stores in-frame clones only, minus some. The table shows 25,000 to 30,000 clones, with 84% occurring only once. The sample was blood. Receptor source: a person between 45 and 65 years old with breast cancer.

CDR3 DNA sequence: TGTGCCAGCAGCTTAGTTAGCAATGAGCAGTTCTTC. Protein sequence: CASSLVSNEQFF. V usage is TRBV7-9 and J usage is TRBJ2-1; D remains ambiguous. Germline V gene data show CDR1 as SEHNR and CDR2 as FQNEAQ (reference sequence). This CDR3 has 12 residues. Trimming took off 1 base at V and 6 bases at J, with 4 bases between the two ends.

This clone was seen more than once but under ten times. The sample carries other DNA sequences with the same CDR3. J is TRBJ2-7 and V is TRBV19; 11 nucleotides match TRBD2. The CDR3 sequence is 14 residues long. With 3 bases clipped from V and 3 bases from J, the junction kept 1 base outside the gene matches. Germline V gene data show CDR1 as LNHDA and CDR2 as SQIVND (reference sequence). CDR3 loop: CASSIGTSGYEQYF. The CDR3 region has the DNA TGTGCCAGTAGTATTGGGACTAGCGGCTACGAGCAGTACTTC.

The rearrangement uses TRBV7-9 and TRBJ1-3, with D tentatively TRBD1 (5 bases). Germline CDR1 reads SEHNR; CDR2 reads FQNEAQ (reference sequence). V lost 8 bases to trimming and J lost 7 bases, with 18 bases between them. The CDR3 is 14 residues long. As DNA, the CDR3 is TGTGCCAGCCAACGGTCCGAGAGGGGCAACACCATATATTTT. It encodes CASQRSERGNTIYF.

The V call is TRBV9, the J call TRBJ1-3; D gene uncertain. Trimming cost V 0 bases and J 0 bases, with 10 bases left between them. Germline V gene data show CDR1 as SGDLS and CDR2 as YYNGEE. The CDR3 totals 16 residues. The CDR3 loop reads CASSVGATSSGNTIYF. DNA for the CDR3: TGTGCCAGCAGCGTAGGTGCCACTAGCTCTGGAAACACCATATATTTT.

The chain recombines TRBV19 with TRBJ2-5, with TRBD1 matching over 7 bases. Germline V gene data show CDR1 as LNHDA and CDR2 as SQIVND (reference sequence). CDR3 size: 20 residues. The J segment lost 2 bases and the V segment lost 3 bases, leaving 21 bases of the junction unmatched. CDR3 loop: CASSIKANNRGSSRQETQYF. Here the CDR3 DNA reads TGTGCCAGTAGTATTAAAGCGAACAACAGGGGAAGCTCGCGGCAAGAGACCCAGTACTTC.

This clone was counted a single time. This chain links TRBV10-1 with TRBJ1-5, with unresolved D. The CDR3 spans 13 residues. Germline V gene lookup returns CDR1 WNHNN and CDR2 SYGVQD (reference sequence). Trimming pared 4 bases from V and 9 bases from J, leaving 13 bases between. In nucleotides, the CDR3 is TGCGCCAGCAGTGCTTACAGCCTTGGGCCCCAGCATTTT. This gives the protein CASSAYSLGPQHF.

CDR3 amino acids: CASSLGLTLYEQYF. CDR3 coding DNA: TGTGCCAGCAGCTTGGGCCTAACCCTCTACGAGCAGTACTTC. This chain connects TRBV5-6 to TRBJ2-7, with D unresolved. Germline V gene sequence: CDR1 SGHDT, CDR2 YYEEEE. The CDR3 is made up of 14 amino acids. Between the trimmed V and J ends, which lost 0 bases and 3 bases, there was a span of 10 bases.

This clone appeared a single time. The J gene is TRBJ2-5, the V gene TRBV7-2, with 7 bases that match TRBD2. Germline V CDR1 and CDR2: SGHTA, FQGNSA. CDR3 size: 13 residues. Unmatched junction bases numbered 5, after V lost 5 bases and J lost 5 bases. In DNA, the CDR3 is TGTGCCAGCAGCGCGACTAGCAGGGAGACCCAGTACTTC. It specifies CASSATSRETQYF.

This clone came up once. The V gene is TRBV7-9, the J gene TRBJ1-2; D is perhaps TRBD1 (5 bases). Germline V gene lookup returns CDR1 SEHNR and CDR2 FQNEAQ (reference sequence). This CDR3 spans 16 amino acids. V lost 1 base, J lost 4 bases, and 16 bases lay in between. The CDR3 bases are TGTGCCAGCAGCTTAGGGATGGGGGAGCGAGTCTATGGCTACACCTTC. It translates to CASSLGMGERVYGYTF.

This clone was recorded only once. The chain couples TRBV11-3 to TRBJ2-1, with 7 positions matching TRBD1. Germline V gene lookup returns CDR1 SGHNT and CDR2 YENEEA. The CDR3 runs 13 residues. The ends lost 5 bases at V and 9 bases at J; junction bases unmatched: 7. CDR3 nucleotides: TGTGCCAGCAGCGCCGGTACAGGGGCTGAGCAGTTCTTC. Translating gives CASSAGTGAEQFF.

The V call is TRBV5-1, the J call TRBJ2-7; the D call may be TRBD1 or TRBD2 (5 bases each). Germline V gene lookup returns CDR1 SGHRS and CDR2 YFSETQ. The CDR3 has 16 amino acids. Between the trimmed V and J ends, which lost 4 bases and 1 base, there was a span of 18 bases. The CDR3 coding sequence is TGCGCCAGCAGCGTAGACCCGGGACGGCCTTCCTACGAGCAGTACTTC. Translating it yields CASSVDPGRPSYEQYF.

The CDR3 here is CASSLAGTHSGPQHF. DNA of the CDR3: TGTGCCAGCAGCTTGGCCGGGACACACTCCGGGCCCCAGCATTTT. The chain has TRBV5-6 and TRBJ1-5; D is possibly TRBD1 (6 bases). The CDR3 extends over 15 amino acids. The germline V gene has CDR1 SGHDT and CDR2 YYEEEE. V was shortened by 0 bases and J by 9 bases, with 16 bases between the two germline ends.

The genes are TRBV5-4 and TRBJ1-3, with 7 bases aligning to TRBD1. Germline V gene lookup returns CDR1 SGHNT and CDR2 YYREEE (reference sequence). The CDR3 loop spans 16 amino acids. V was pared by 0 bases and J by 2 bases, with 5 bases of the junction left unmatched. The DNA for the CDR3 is TGTGCCAGCAGCTTGGGACAGGGAAGAACTGGAAACACCATATATTTT. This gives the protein CASSLGQGRTGNTIYF.

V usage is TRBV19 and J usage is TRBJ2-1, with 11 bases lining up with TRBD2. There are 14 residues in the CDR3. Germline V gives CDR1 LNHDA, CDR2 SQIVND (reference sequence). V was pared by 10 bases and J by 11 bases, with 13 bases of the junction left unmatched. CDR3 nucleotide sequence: TGTGCCACCCGACTAGCGGGACCCGCCCCGCAGCAGTTCTTC. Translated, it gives CATRLAGPAPQQFF.

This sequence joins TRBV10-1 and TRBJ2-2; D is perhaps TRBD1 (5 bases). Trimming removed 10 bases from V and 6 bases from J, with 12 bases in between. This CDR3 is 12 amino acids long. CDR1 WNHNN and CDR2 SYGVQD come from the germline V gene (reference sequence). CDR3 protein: CATQGGPGELFF. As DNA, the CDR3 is TGCGCCACCCAGGGTGGACCCGGGGAGCTGTTTTTT.

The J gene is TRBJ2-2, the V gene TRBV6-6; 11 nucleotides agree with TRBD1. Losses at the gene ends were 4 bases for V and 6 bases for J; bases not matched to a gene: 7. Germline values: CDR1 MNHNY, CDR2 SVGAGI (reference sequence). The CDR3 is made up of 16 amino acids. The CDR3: CASSFGQGAGPGELFF. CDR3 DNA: TGTGCCAGCAGTTTCGGACAGGGGGCTGGACCCGGGGAGCTGTTTTTT.

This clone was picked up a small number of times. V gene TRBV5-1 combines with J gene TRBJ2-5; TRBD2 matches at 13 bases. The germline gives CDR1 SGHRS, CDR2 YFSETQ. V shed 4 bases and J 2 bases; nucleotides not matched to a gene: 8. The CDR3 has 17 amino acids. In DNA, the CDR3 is TGCGCCAGCAGCAGGAGGACTAGCGGGGGCCCGCAAGAGACCCAGTACTTC. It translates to CASSRRTSGGPQETQYF.

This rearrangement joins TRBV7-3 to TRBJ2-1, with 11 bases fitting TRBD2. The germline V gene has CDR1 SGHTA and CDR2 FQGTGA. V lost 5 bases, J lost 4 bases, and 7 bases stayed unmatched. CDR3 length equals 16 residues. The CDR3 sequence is CASSPIIAGGYNEQFF. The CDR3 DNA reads TGTGCCAGCAGCCCAATAATAGCGGGAGGGTACAATGAGCAGTTCTTC. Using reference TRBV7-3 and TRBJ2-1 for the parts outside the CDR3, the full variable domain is GAGVSQTPSNKVTEKGKYVELRCDPISGHTALYWYRQSLGQGPEFLIYFQGTGAADDSGLPNDRFFAVRPEGSVSTLKIQRTERGDSAVYLCASSPIIAGGYNEQFFGPGTRLTVL.

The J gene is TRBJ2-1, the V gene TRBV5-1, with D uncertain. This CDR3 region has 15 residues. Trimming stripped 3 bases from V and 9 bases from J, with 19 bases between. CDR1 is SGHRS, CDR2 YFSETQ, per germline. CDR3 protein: CASSSLSEPYGEQFF. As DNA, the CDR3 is TGCGCCAGCAGCTCCCTTAGTGAGCCCTACGGTGAGCAGTTCTTC.

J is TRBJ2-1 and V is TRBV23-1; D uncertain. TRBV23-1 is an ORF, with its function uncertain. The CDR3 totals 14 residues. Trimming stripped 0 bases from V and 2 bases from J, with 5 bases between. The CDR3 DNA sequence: TGCGCCAGCAGTCAATCTCTCACCTACAATGAGCAGTTCTTC. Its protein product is CASSQSLTYNEQFF.

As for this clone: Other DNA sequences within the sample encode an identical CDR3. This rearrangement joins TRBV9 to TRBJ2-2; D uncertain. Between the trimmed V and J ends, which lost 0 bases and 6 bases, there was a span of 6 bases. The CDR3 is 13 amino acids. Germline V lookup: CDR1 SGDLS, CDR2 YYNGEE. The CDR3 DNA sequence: TGTGCCAGCAGCGTAGATCTATCCGGGGAGCTGTTTTTT. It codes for CASSVDLSGELFF.

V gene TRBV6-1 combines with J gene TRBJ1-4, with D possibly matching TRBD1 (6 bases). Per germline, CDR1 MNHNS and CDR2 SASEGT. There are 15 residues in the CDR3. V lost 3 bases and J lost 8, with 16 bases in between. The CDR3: CASSDGPGAREKLFF. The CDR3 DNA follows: TGTGCCAGCAGTGATGGGCCAGGGGCTAGGGAAAAACTGTTTTTT.

The chain's CDR3 is CARYISGRSHEQYF. CDR3 bases: TGTGCCAGGTATATTAGCGGGAGGTCCCACGAGCAGTACTTC. V gene TRBV6-5 combines with J gene TRBJ2-7, with TRBD2 matching over 10 bases. J lost 5 bases, V lost 9 bases, and 10 bases had no gene match. The CDR3 contains 14 residues. Per germline, CDR1 MNHEY and CDR2 SVGAGI.

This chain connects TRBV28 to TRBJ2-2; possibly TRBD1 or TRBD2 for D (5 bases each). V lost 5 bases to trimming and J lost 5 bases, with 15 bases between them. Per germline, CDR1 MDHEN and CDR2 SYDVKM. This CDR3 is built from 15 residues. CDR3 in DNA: TGTGCCAGCAGTCTTTACCGGGGACGGACCGGGGAGCTGTTTTTT. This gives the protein CASSLYRGRTGELFF.

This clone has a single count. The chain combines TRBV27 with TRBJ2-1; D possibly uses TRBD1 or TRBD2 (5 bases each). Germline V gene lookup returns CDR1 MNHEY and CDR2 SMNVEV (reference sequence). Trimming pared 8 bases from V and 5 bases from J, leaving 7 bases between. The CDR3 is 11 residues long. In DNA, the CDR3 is TGTGCCAGCCGGGGCCACAATGAGCAGTTCTTC. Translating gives CASRGHNEQFF.

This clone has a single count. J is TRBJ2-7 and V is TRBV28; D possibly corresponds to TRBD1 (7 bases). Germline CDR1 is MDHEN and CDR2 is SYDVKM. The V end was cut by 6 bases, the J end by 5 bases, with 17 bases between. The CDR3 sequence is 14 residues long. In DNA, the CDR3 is TGTGCCAGCAGAGCTGGAGGGGGCCGGGACGAGCAGTACTTC. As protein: CASRAGGGRDEQYF. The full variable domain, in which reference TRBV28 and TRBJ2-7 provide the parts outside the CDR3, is DVKVTQSSRYLVKRTGEKVFLECVQDMDHENMFWYRQDPGLGLRLIYFSYDVKMKEKGDIPEGYSVSREKKERFSLILESASTNQTSMYLCASRAGGGRDEQYFGPGTRLTVT.

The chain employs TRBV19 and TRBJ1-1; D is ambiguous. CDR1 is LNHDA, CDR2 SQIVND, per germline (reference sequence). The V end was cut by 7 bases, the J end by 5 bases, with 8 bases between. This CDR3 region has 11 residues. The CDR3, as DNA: TGTGCCAGTACGGGTTTAACTGAAGCTTTCTTT. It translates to CASTGLTEAFF.

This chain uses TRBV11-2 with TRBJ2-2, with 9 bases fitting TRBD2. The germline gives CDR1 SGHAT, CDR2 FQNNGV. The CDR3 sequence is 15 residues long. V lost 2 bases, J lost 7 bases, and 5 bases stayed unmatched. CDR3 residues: CASSLNSGSLGELFF. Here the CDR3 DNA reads TGTGCCAGCAGCTTAAATAGCGGGAGTCTCGGGGAGCTGTTTTTT.

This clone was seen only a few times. The DNA for the CDR3 is TGTGCCAGCAGCTTAGGCGGGGGACGGATCAATGAGCAGTTCTTC. This sequence encodes CASSLGGGRINEQFF. The chain joins TRBV11-3 to TRBJ2-1; 7 positions agree with TRBD2. Trimming removed 1 base from V and 6 bases from J; junction bases left unmatched: 6. Germline V gives CDR1 SGHNT, CDR2 YENEEA. The CDR3 runs to 15 residues.